Below, one T cell receptor beta chain is given with its context. Its antigen is as yet unknown. This entry is derived from a study of shared clonotypes between healthy human individuals. Naive CD8 populations comprised CD45RO-negative cells positively selected for CCR7, excluding terminally differentiated effector memory CD45RA+ cells. The CDR3 has 13 amino acids. Germline V gene data show CDR1 as MNHEY and CDR2 as SMNVEV (reference sequence). V was cut by 0 bases and J by 11 bases, with 12 bases left in between. Study-level findings and limits: All-four-donor shared clonotypes had higher generation probabilities than non-shared clonotypes did.

Libraries were prepared by immunoSEQ multiplex PCR; TCRdb keeps only in-frame clonotypes and omits some of them. The table records about 2.1 million clones, 85% to 95% of them present only once. This receptor was identified in a man aged 18-30 years in good health. Some clones in this sample may be carry-over from other donors' samples. Sequences were obtained from naive CD8+ T cells from PBMCs. The rearrangement links TRBV27 to TRBJ2-3; perhaps TRBD1 as D (6 bases). The CDR3 reads CASSLSGAGRQYF. In DNA form, the CDR3 reads TGTGCCAGCAGTTTATCGGGGGCAGGTAGGCAGTATTTT.